This TCR beta chain came from a study of blood T cell repertoires in COVID-19. Study overall: Specimens from acute and convalescent COVID-19 originated in the United States, Italy and Spain. From T cells, B-cell-depleted T cells, or PBMCs came the material, which was cDNA or gDNA.

Libraries were prepared by immunoSEQ multiplex PCR; TCRdb keeps only in-frame clonotypes and omits some of them. The sample yields fewer than 250,000 clones, about four fifths seen once. The CDR3 is 13 residues long. The V end was cut by 2 bases, the J end by 2 bases, with 7 bases between. Germline V gene lookup returns CDR1 MNHNS and CDR2 SASEGT. Researchers sorted participants into cohorts using their self-reported clinical history. Sample: PBMCs or T cells enriched from blood (not recorded which). The chain is built from TRBV6-1 and TRBJ2-7, with no clear D. The TCR was taken from a woman in her forties or fifties who had been exposed to COVID-19. The CDR3 coding sequence is TGTGCCAGCAGTGAACTTGACACCTACGAGCAGTACTTC. Translating gives CASSELDTYEQYF.